The 15 T cell receptor beta chains given below trace back to one sample, sequenced in a study of vaccination and CD4 T cells after COVID-19. Their cognate antigens are unknown. Sequencing of cultured CD4+ T cell DNA used the Oncomine TCR Beta short-read assay. Each CDR3 protein gets one entry after TCRdb re-called the PCR reads with MiXCR. The data contain approximately 5,700 distinct CDR3 sequences, 30% to 45% of them singletons. Treatment given: roughly 11-day PBMC culture with coronavirus spike peptide pools or control peptides (ViraFEST assay). These CD4+ T cells came from an unexposed donor, sampled before the COVID-19 pandemic (2011-2018). Sample: CD4+ T cells from blood, cultured in vitro. Receptors were obtained from a human donor in good health.

CDR3: CSAGQAIEKLFF. CDR3 sequence (DNA): TGCAGCGCCGGCCAGGCTATCGAAAAACTGTTTTTT. This sequence joins TRBV20-1 and TRBJ1-4, with unresolved D. Germline V gene lookup returns CDR1 DFQATT and CDR2 SNEGSKA (reference sequence). The CDR3 is 12 residues long.

The chain employs TRBV12-3 or TRBV12-4 and TRBJ1-2, with a tentative D call TRBD1 (6 bases). The V end lost 3 bases, the J end lost 8 bases, and 13 bases lay between the germline ends. The length of the CDR3 is 13 residues. In DNA form, the CDR3 reads TGTGCCAGCAGTTTGCAACAGGGTAACGGCTACACCTTC. It codes for CASSLQQGNGYTF.

The gene calls are TRBV11-2 and TRBJ1-5, with 8 bases matching TRBD1. V shed 1 base, J shed 5 bases, and the junction held 4 bases outside the gene matches. CDR1 SGHAT and CDR2 FQNNGV come from the germline V gene. The CDR3 length is 15 residues. The CDR3 loop is CASSLGAGGDQPQHF. The DNA for the CDR3 is TGTGCCAGCAGCTTAGGGGCAGGGGGCGATCAGCCCCAGCATTTT.

The V call is TRBV12-3 or TRBV12-4, the J call TRBJ2-5; D not resolved. V lost 5 bases, J lost 5 bases, and 9 bases lay in between. This CDR3 comprises 12 residues. Here the CDR3 DNA reads TGTGCCAGCAGTCAACTGGGGGAGACCCAGTACTTC. Amino acid sequence: CASSQLGETQYF.

V and J are TRBV7-6 and TRBJ1-1, with TRBD1 matching 7 bases. The germline gives CDR1 SGHVS, CDR2 FNYEAQ. V lost 1 base and J lost 6; bases outside the gene matches: 2. The CDR3 runs to 13 residues. Here the CDR3 DNA reads TGTGCCAGCAGCTTAGGTACAGGGGCTGAAGCTTTCTTT. As protein: CASSLGTGAEAFF.

In this sample, this clonotype turned up a few times. The chain uses TRBV20-1 and TRBJ1-6; TRBD1 might be the D (5 bases). Germline V lookup: CDR1 DFQATT, CDR2 SNEGSKA (reference sequence). The CDR3 loop spans 16 amino acids. Trimming removed 3 bases at V and 6 bases at J, with 18 bases between. CDR3 DNA: TGCAGTGCTAGCCTCGGTGAATGGGGGTTTAATTCACCCCTCCACTTT. This encodes CSASLGEWGFNSPLHF.

The J gene is TRBJ2-2, the V gene TRBV7-2; 10 nucleotides line up with TRBD2. After removal of 6 bases from V and 4 bases from J, the junction contained 8 bases not matched to a gene. The CDR3 has 16 amino acids. Germline lookup yields CDR1 SGHTA and CDR2 FQGNSA. CDR3 coding DNA: TGTGCCAGCAGGAGAGCTAGCGGGGGAGGCACCGGGGAGCTGTTTTTT. The encoded protein is CASRRASGGGTGELFF.

This chain joins TRBV7-2 and TRBJ2-5, with 13 bases that match TRBD2. The CDR3 has 15 residues. V shed 5 bases and J 5 bases; nucleotides not matched to a gene: 5. Germline V gives CDR1 SGHTA, CDR2 FQGNSA. CDR3 amino acids: CASSLGLAGSETQYF. DNA of the CDR3: TGTGCCAGCAGCCTGGGACTAGCGGGGAGCGAGACCCAGTACTTC.

The chain uses TRBV12-3 or TRBV12-4 and TRBJ2-7; tentatively, D is TRBD1 (6 bases). The V and J ends lost 8 bases and 3 bases respectively, with 14 bases between them. The CDR3 extends over 13 amino acids. CDR3 sequence (DNA): TGTGCCAGCCAAAAGACAGGAGGCTACGAGCAGTACTTC. Amino acids: CASQKTGGYEQYF.

This rearrangement joins TRBV6-1 to TRBJ2-7, with D tentatively TRBD1 or TRBD2 (5 bases each). V lost 2 bases and J lost 7, with 9 bases in between. This CDR3 is 12 amino acids long. Germline V gene sequence: CDR1 MNHNS, CDR2 SASEGT. CDR3 amino acids: CASSETWGEQYF. CDR3 nucleotide sequence: TGTGCCAGCAGTGAAACTTGGGGGGAGCAGTACTTC.

The chain combines TRBV20-1 with TRBJ2-3; 9 bases match TRBD2. Germline V gene sequence: CDR1 DFQATT, CDR2 SNEGSKA (reference sequence). The CDR3 consists of 13 residues. Losses at the gene ends were 3 bases for V and 6 bases for J; bases not matched to a gene: 4. CDR3 protein: CSARRGGWDTQYF. Here the CDR3 DNA reads TGCAGTGCTAGGCGGGGGGGCTGGGATACGCAGTATTTT.

This clonotype was detected a few times. The gene calls are TRBV6-2 or TRBV6-3 and TRBJ1-6; perhaps TRBD1 as D (5 bases). The germline V gene encodes CDR1 MNHEY and CDR2 SVGEGT. Deletions cut 0 bases from V and 11 bases from J, with 11 bases between. This CDR3 spans 14 amino acids. The CDR3 bases are TGTGCCAGCAGTTACTCGGGGGGGGTGCCACCCCTCCACTTT. Translation gives CASSYSGGVPPLHF.

The table lists this clonotype with a few counts. The V gene is TRBV20-1, the J gene TRBJ1-3, with TRBD1 as a possible D gene (6 bases). The CDR3 runs to 16 residues. Germline assignment: CDR1 DFQATT and CDR2 SNEGSKA (reference sequence). Trimming took off 1 base at V and 0 bases at J, with 13 bases between the two ends. The CDR3 loop reads CSARVQGKPSGNTIYF. The CDR3 bases are TGCAGTGCTAGAGTACAGGGAAAACCCTCTGGAAACACCATATATTTT.

This chain links TRBV5-4 with TRBJ2-7; D gene uncertain. The germline gives CDR1 SGHNT, CDR2 YYREEE (reference sequence). This CDR3 spans 16 amino acids. V lost 4 bases, J lost 2 bases, and 19 bases lay in between. CDR3 sequence: CASSLRLLGRTYEQYF. DNA for the CDR3: TGTGCCAGCAGCCTCCGTTTGTTGGGCAGGACCTACGAGCAGTACTTC.

This chain uses TRBV5-1 with TRBJ1-6, with no clear D. Trimming cost V 4 bases and J 13 bases, with 21 bases left between them. The germline V gene encodes CDR1 SGHRS and CDR2 YFSETQ. The length of the CDR3 is 15 residues. CDR3 nucleotide sequence: TGCGCCAGCAGCATCACCGAAGGGCTCCCCAGGCCCCTCCACTTT. Residues: CASSITEGLPRPLHF. The full variable domain, with the rest looked up from reference TRBV5-1 and TRBJ1-6, is KAGVTQTPRYLIKTRGQQVTLSCSPISGHRSVSWYQQTPGQGLQFLFEYFSETQRNKGNFPGRFSGRQFSNSRSEMNVSTLELGDSALYLCASSITEGLPRPLHFGNGTRLTVT.